This T cell receptor (beta chain) was identified in a study of T cell changes during pregnancy in multiple sclerosis. Looked up from germline, CDR1 is MNHEY and CDR2 is SMNVEV (reference sequence). This CDR3 spans 15 amino acids. The V end lost 5 bases, the J end lost 4 bases, and 17 bases lay between the germline ends. Method: immunoSEQ multiplex PCR; TCRdb's copy keeps in-frame clones and lacks some. The sample lists 85,000 to 90,000 clones; around 94% were seen once. Sequences were derived from peripheral blood, sampled after pregnancy. The chain links TRBV27 to TRBJ2-5; D possibly corresponds to TRBD2 (5 bases). The clonotype was recovered from a female donor in good health, enrolled as a control in a pregnancy study. CDR3 sequence (DNA): TGTGCCAGCAGTAGATTCGGACTTCTAGGAGAGACCCAGTACTTC. As protein: CASSRFGLLGETQYF.